What follows describes a single T cell receptor (beta chain). Treatment specified: preoperative locoregional IRX-2 cytokine immunotherapy. Patients received preoperative, locoregional IRX-2 cytokine immunotherapy in a phase Ib study. The protocol was immunoSEQ multiplex PCR, while the TCRdb copy is restricted to in-frame clones and leaves out a portion. The sample carries more than 50,000 clones, 94% recorded once. This entry is derived from a study of preoperative IRX-2 immunotherapy in early breast cancer. The CDR3 contains 18 residues. V lost 2 bases to trimming and J lost 4 bases, with 24 bases between them. CDR1 is SGHVS, CDR2 FQNEAQ, per germline.

The genes are TRBV7-8 and TRBJ2-7; possibly TRBD1 for D (6 bases). This sample was obtained from a patient treated with IRX-2 immunotherapy. The receptor comes from a human donor with breast cancer. The CDR3 here is CASSLRFTRQAVEYEQYF. The CDR3 DNA is TGTGCCAGCAGCTTAAGATTTACCCGACAGGCTGTGGAGTACGAGCAGTACTTC.